The 4 T cell receptor beta chains below were found in one sample sequenced in a study of tumor and adjacent non-tumor tissue in lung cancer. TCRbeta libraries were built with three rounds of nested PCR, modified from ARM-PCR. TCRdb recomputed calls from the multiplex PCR reads with MiXCR, one row per CDR3 protein. This sample has about 93,000 distinct CDR3 sequences; about 70% occur once, and the top ten carry about 17%. No cell sorting was done before RNA was extracted from the tissue. Specimen: lung tumor tissue. The receptors originated from a man aged 55 to 70 with non-small cell lung cancer.

As to this clonotype: An end of the junction does not agree with germline; a read error may underlie this. V gene TRBV2 combines with J gene TRBJ2-3, with a weak D call TRBD1 (6 bases). CDR3 length equals 13 residues. Germline V gene sequence: CDR1 SNHLY, CDR2 FYNNEI. The CDR3 coding sequence is TGTGTCAGCAACAGGGCGAGCACAGATACGCAGTATTTT. Its protein product is CVSNRASTDTQYF.

This clonotype has at least ten counts. The chain uses TRBV28 and TRBJ2-3; D not resolved. The CDR3 is made up of 16 amino acids. The V end was cut by 6 bases, the J end by 0 bases, with 16 bases between. Germline lookup yields CDR1 MDHEN and CDR2 SYDVKM. CDR3 sequence: CASSLFSETSTDTQYF. In DNA form, the CDR3 reads TGTGCCAGCAGCCTTTTCTCGGAGACTAGCACAGATACGCAGTATTTT. Drawing the rest from reference TRBV28 and TRBJ2-3, the complete variable domain is DVKVTQSSRYLVKRTGEKVFLECVQDMDHENMFWYRQDPGLGLRLIYFSYDVKMKEKGDIPEGYSVSREKKERFSLILESASTNQTSMYLCASSLFSETSTDTQYFGPGTRLTVL.

This chain connects TRBV6-2 or TRBV6-3 to TRBJ1-5, with D unresolved. CDR3 length equals 13 residues. Germline V gives CDR1 MNHEY, CDR2 SVGEGT. The CDR3 region is CTTRDYSNQPQHF. The CDR3 DNA sequence: TGTACCACGAGAGATTACAGCAATCAGCCCCAGCATTTT.

As regards this clonotype: A much bigger clone sits one base away, suggesting this may be a read error. V gene TRBV28 combines with J gene TRBJ2-7; 7 bases align to TRBD2. The CDR3 is made up of 11 amino acids. Germline loops: CDR1 MDHEN, CDR2 SYDVKM. Here the CDR3 DNA reads TGTACCAGCGGGACTTCCTACGAGCAGTACTTC. This gives the protein CTSGTSYEQYF.